The following is a TCR beta chain sequence with its context. This CDR3 region has 14 residues. Germline values: CDR1 WNHNN, CDR2 SYGVQD (reference sequence). J was trimmed by 5 bases and V by 6 bases; bases with no gene match: 8. The data were taken from a study of blood T cell repertoires in COVID-19. For the study at large: The United States, Italy and Spain were the sources of the acute and convalescent COVID-19 samples. T cells, B-cell-depleted T cells, or PBMCs supplied cDNA or gDNA.

Source study methods: Reference gene primer amplification gave nucleated cell count estimates. The assay was immunoSEQ multiplex PCR, and TCRdb's table has in-frame clones only and misses some. D and trimming come from the DNA, and the V and J calls and clone size come from that table. The data show about 94,000 clones, about 86% seen once. Specimen: peripheral blood. This clonotype originated in a man between 60 and 70 years old with acute or convalescent COVID-19. The chain has TRBV10-1 and TRBJ2-3; 7 bases match TRBD2. CDR3: CASSSLAVGDTQYF. CDR3 coding DNA: TGCGCCAGCAGCTCTCTAGCGGTAGGAGATACGCAGTATTTT.